This T cell receptor beta chain was sequenced in a study of shared clonotypes between healthy human individuals. Across the study: A couple of women and three men aged 18 to 49 made up the donors.

Each cell subset's genomic DNA was divided evenly among several immunoSEQ plates. Measured with immunoSEQ multiplex PCR; TCRdb has only the in-frame clones, and not every one. The top ten hold about 12% of the sample, which has 530,000 or so clones, 75% to 80% seen once. Germline lookup yields CDR1 MNHEY and CDR2 SMNVEV (reference sequence). V was clipped by 5 bases and J by 3 bases, with 11 bases between them. The CDR3 has 13 amino acids. All participating donors were Caucasian adults from Nashville, Tennessee. Sequenced input: PBMCs. The sequence was obtained from a woman aged 40 to 50 in good health. Some clones in this sample may be carry-over from other donors' samples. The chain combines TRBV27 with TRBJ2-7; D gene uncertain. The chain's CDR3 is CASSPRQNYEQYF. CDR3 sequence (DNA): TGTGCCAGCAGTCCAAGACAAAACTACGAGCAGTACTTC.